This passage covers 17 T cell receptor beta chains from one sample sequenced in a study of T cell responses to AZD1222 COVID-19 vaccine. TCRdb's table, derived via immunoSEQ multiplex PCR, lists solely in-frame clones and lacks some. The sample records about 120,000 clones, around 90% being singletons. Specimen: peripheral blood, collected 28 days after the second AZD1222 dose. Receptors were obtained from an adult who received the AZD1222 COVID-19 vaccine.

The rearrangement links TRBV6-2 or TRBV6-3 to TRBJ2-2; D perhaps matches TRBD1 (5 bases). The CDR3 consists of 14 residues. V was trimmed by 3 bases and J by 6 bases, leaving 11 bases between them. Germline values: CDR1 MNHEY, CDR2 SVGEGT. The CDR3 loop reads CASSYSTAPGELFF. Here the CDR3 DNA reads TGTGCCAGCAGTTATTCGACAGCACCCGGGGAGCTGTTTTTT.

CDR3 in DNA: TGTGCCAGTCTTGGTGGGGGAAATGAAAAACTGTTTTTT. This encodes CASLGGGNEKLFF. J is TRBJ1-4 and V is TRBV28; D might be TRBD1 (5 bases). Germline CDR1 is MDHEN and CDR2 is SYDVKM. Trimming cost V 9 bases and J 5 bases, with 13 bases left between them. This CDR3 has 13 residues.

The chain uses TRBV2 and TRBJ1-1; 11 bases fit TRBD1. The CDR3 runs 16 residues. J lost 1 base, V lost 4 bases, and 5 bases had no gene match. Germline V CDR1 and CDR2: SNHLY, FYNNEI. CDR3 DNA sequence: TGTGCCAGCAGTGGGGGACAGGGGGGAGGGAACACTGAAGCTTTCTTT. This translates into CASSGGQGGGNTEAFF.

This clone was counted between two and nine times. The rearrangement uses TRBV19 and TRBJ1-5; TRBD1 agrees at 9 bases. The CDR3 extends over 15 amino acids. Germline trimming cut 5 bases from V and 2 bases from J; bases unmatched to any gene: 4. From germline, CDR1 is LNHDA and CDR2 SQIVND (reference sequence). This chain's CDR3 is CASSPRDRGNQPQHF. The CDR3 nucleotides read TGTGCCAGTAGTCCCCGGGACAGGGGCAATCAGCCCCAGCATTTT.

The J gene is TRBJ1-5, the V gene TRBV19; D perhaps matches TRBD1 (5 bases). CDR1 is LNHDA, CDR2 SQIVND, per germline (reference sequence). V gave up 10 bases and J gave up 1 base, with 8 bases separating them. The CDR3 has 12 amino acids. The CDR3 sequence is CATRGSNQPQHF. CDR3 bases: TGTGCCACGAGGGGAAGCAATCAGCCCCAGCATTTT.

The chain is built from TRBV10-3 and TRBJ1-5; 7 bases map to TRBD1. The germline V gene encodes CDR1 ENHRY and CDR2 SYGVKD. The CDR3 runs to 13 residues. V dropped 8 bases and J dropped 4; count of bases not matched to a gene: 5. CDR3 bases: TGTGCCATCCAGGGACAGTGGAATCAGCCCCAGCATTTT. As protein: CAIQGQWNQPQHF.

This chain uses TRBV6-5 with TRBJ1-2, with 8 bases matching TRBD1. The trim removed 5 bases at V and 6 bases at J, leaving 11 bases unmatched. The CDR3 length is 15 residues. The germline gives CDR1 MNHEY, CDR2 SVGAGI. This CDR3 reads CASSRGQGLVHGYTF. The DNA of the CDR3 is TGTGCCAGCAGTCGAGGACAGGGTCTCGTTCATGGCTACACCTTC.

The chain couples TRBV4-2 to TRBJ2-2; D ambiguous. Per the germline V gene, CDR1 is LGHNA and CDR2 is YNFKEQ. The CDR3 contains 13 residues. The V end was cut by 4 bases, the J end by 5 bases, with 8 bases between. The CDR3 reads CASSRQLTGELFF. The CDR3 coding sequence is TGTGCCAGCAGCCGCCAACTTACCGGGGAGCTGTTTTTT.

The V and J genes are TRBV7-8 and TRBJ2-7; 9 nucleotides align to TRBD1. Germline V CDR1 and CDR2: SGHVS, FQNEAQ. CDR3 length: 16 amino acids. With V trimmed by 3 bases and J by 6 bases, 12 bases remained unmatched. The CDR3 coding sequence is TGTGCCAGCAGCTTCAACGATGGAGGGACAGGGATCGAGCAGTACTTC. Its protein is CASSFNDGGTGIEQYF.

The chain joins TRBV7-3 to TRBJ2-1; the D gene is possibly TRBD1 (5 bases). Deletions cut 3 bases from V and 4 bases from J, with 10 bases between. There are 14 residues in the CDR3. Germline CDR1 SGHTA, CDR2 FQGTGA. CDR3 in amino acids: CASSLGRGYNEQFF. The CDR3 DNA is TGTGCCAGCAGCTTGGGTAGGGGATACAATGAGCAGTTCTTC.

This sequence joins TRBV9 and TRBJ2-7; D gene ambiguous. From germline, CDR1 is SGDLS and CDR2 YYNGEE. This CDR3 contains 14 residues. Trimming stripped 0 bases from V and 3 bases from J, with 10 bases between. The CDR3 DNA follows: TGTGCCAGCAGCGTAGTAACACCACACTACGAGCAGTACTTC. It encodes CASSVVTPHYEQYF.

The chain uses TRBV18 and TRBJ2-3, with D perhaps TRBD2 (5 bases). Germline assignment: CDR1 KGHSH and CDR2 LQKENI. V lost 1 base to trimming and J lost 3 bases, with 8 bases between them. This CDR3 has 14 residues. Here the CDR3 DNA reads TGTGCCAGCTCACCACTAGCGCAAACAGATACGCAGTATTTT. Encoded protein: CASSPLAQTDTQYF.

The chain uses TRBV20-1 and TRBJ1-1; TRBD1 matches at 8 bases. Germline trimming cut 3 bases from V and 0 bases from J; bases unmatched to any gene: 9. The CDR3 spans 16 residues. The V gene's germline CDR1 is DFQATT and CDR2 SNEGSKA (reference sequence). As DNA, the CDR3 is TGCAGTGCTAGTCGACAGGGGTGGTCGGTGAACACTGAAGCTTTCTTT. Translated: CSASRQGWSVNTEAFF.

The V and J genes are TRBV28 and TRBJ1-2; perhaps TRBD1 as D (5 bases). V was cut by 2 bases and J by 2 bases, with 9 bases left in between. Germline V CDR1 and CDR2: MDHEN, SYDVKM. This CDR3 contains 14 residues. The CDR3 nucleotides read TGTGCCAGCAGTTTACCTCAGGGCAACTATGGCTACACCTTC. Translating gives CASSLPQGNYGYTF.

As DNA, the CDR3 is TGTGCCAGCAGAAGGACACCGTCTAACTATGGCTACACCTTC. Translation: CASRRTPSNYGYTF. The chain joins TRBV6-5 to TRBJ1-2; TRBD1 is a possible D gene (5 bases). The CDR3 totals 14 residues. Trimming shortened V by 6 bases and J by 0 bases, and 11 bases separated the two germline ends. The germline CDR1 and CDR2 sequences are MNHEY and SVGAGI.

CDR3 sequence (DNA): TGTGCCAGTAGTACCTTTCAGGGGAAGGGTGAAAAACTGTTTTTT. Protein product: CASSTFQGKGEKLFF. V and J are TRBV19 and TRBJ1-4; D is possibly TRBD1 (6 bases). V was pared by 4 bases and J by 7 bases, with 16 bases between. Looked up from germline, CDR1 is LNHDA and CDR2 is SQIVND (reference sequence). The CDR3 is made up of 15 amino acids.

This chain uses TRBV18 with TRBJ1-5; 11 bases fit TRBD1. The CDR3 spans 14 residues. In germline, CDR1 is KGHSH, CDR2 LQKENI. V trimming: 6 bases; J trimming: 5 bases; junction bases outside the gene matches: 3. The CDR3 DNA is TGTGCCAGCTCTCTGGGACAGGGGGATCAGCCCCAGCATTTT. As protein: CASSLGQGDQPQHF.